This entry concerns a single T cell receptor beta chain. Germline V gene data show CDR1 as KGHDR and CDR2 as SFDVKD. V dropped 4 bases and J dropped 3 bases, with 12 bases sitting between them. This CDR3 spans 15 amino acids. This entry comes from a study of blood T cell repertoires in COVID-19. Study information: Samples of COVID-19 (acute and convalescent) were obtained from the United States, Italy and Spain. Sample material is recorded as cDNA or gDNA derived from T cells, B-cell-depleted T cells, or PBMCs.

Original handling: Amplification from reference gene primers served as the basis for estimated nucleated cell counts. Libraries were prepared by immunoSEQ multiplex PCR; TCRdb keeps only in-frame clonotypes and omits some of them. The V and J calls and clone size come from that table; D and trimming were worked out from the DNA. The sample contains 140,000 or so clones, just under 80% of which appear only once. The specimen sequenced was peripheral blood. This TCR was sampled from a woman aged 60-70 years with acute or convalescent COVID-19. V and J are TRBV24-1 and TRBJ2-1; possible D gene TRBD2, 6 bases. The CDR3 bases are TGTGCCACCAGTGACGGCTCGGACTACTACAATGAGCAGTTCTTC. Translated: CATSDGSDYYNEQFF.